The entry that follows covers one TCR beta chain sequence. Sequencing was performed with immunoSEQ multiplex PCR; in TCRdb, only in-frame clones are kept and a portion is missing. The sample carries some 76,000 clones, around 90% recorded once. This sample is drawn from a study of OX40 agonist ivuxolimab in advanced cancers. Trimming took 3 bases from V and 8 from J, leaving 13 bases between them. CDR1 and CDR2 (germline): MNHEY, SMNVEV (reference sequence). The CDR3 is 13 amino acids. The sample here was CD4+ or CD8+ T cells sorted from blood, taken in a trial of the OX40 agonist ivuxolimab. This rearrangement joins TRBV27 to TRBJ1-2; D gene unclear. The TCR was taken from an adult with an advanced solid tumor such as melanoma, head and neck, liver or kidney cancer. The CDR3 is CASSFGLAGGYTF. The DNA of the CDR3 is TGTGCCAGCAGTTTCGGCCTGGCCGGGGGCTACACCTTC.